Described below is a single T cell receptor beta chain sequence and its context. The target antigen is unknown. The data are from a study of cytomegalovirus exposure and HLA in healthy donors. Use of 60 Vbeta and 13 Jbeta primers characterized the PCR. Only in-frame clones appear in the TCRdb table, and some are missing; sequencing was by immunoSEQ multiplex PCR. Counted here are about 160,000 clones, around 75% occurring once; the ten biggest clones make up just under 3%. The CDR3 is 13 amino acids. From germline, CDR1 is MNHEY and CDR2 SVGAGI. V lost 5 bases and J lost 5; bases outside the gene matches: 6. Study results and limitations: In a later analysis, a missense DCLRE1C variant was linked to TCR beta V- and J-gene trimming.

The receptor comes from a woman between 50 and 59 years old in good health and CMV-seropositive. This sequence joins TRBV6-5 and TRBJ2-7; 7 nucleotides match TRBD1. The sample comprised PBMCs. The CDR3 spells CASSETGRHEQYF. DNA for the CDR3: TGTGCCAGCAGTGAGACAGGGCGCCACGAGCAGTACTTC.